A single sample is the source of the 32 T cell receptor beta chains below, sequenced in a study of blood T cells in healthy people across ages. Sample-barcoded 5' priming and a J-beta primer mix drove a second PCR of roughly 7 to 11 cycles. In TCRdb, the 5' RACE reads were re-called with MiXCR into one record per CDR3 protein. There are roughly 930,000 distinct CDR3 sequences in the sample; under 50% occur only once, and about an eighth lies in the top ten. Sample: blood. The receptors here all came from a man aged 25-45 years in good health.

The rearrangement links TRBV6-1 to TRBJ2-1; 8 nucleotides align to TRBD2. The V gene's germline CDR1 is MNHNS and CDR2 SASEGT. The CDR3 is 15 amino acids. V was clipped by 2 bases and J by 4 bases; unmatched bases: 4. The CDR3 DNA follows: TGTGCCAGCAGTGAACCGGGCGGGGGGTACAATGAGCAGTTCTTC. This sequence encodes CASSEPGGGYNEQFF.

The rearrangement links TRBV4-1 to TRBJ2-5; TRBD1 or TRBD2 may be the D gene (5 bases each). TRBJ2-7 explains the end of the DNA better; the J call may be wrong. The CDR3 is made up of 15 amino acids. CDR1 and CDR2 from the germline V gene are MGHRA and YSYEKL. CDR3 sequence (DNA): TGCGCCAGCAGCCAAGGCAGGGACGAAGCCTACGAGCAGTACTTC. Its protein product is CASSQGRDEAYEQYF.

The chain links TRBV20-1 to TRBJ2-3; possibly TRBD1 for D (6 bases). The CDR3 sequence is 16 residues long. The V gene lost 3 bases and the J gene lost 0 bases, with 16 bases spanning the gap. Germline CDR1 and CDR2: DFQATT and SNEGSKA (reference sequence). The CDR3: CSARARSQGSTDTQYF. For the CDR3, the DNA is TGCAGTGCTAGGGCCCGCTCACAGGGTAGCACAGATACGCAGTATTTT.

This clonotype came up a few times. The V call is TRBV7-2, the J call TRBJ2-1; 7 positions match TRBD2. The V gene end was trimmed by 5 bases and the J gene end by 6 bases; junction bases not matched to a gene: 4. Looked up from germline, CDR1 is SGHTA and CDR2 is FQGNSA. CDR3 length: 13 residues. In DNA form, the CDR3 reads TGTGCCAGCAGCGGGGGGGTCCGCAATGAGCAGTTCTTC. Translated, it gives CASSGGVRNEQFF.

J is TRBJ2-7 and V is TRBV20-1, with 12 bases identical to TRBD2. This CDR3 is built from 19 residues. Germline-derived CDR1 and CDR2 are DFQATT and SNEGSKA (reference sequence). Losses at the gene ends were 0 bases for V and 3 bases for J; bases not matched to a gene: 15. CDR3: CSARDVALAGGLSGYEQYF. In DNA form, the CDR3 reads TGCAGTGCTAGAGATGTCGCACTAGCGGGGGGCCTTAGCGGCTACGAGCAGTACTTC.

The V gene is TRBV4-2, the J gene TRBJ2-3, with D hard to call. Per germline, CDR1 LGHNA and CDR2 YNFKEQ. CDR3 length: 17 residues. The germline V and J ends were trimmed by 0 bases and 2 bases, with 15 bases remaining between them. The CDR3 DNA reads as TGTGCCAGCAGCCAAGATCTAGAAACCAGACCCACAGATACGCAGTATTTT. Its protein product is CASSQDLETRPTDTQYF.

This clonotype was observed a single time. It may be a read error: a sequence one base away is much more abundant. The rearrangement uses TRBV6-1 and TRBJ2-5, with 7 positions matching TRBD1. The CDR3 loop spans 14 amino acids. Losses at the gene ends were 4 bases for V and 3 bases for J; bases not matched to a gene: 5. Germline CDR1 reads MNHNS; CDR2 reads SASEGT. CDR3 DNA sequence: TGTGCCAGCAGTGCCGGGACAGTGGAAGAGACCCAGTACTTC. Translation gives CASSAGTVEETQYF.

The genes are TRBV4-2 and TRBJ1-2; maybe TRBD1 (5 bases). Germline V lookup: CDR1 LGHNA, CDR2 YNFKEQ. There are 16 residues in the CDR3. Deletions cut 4 bases from V and 6 bases from J, with 21 bases between. The CDR3 spells CASSPYEAGGVDGYTF. The CDR3 DNA sequence: TGTGCCAGCAGCCCCTACGAAGCGGGGGGTGTCGATGGCTACACCTTC.

The table lists this clonotype with a few counts. A clone one base away is much larger, so this may be a read error. This chain connects TRBV7-9 to TRBJ2-7; 7 bases fit TRBD1. From germline, CDR1 is SEHNR and CDR2 FQNEAQ (reference sequence). The V gene end was trimmed by 5 bases and the J gene end by 6 bases; junction bases not matched to a gene: 10. This CDR3 region has 14 residues. The CDR3 here is CASSDTGTAPEQYF. The CDR3 region has the DNA TGTGCCAGCAGCGATACCGGGACAGCCCCCGAGCAGTACTTC.

The chain carries TRBV4-1 and TRBJ2-7; either TRBD1 or TRBD2 may supply D (5 bases each). CDR1 is MGHRA and CDR2 is YSYEKL in the germline V gene. The V gene lost 0 bases and the J gene lost 4 bases, with 16 bases spanning the gap. The CDR3 length is 16 residues. As DNA, the CDR3 is TGCGCCAGCAGCCAAGACCGGGACGGCTTCCCGTACGAGCAGTACTTC. It codes for CASSQDRDGFPYEQYF.

This chain uses TRBV4-2 with TRBJ2-3; 14 bases are a match to TRBD2. Unmatched junction bases numbered 5, after V lost 2 bases and J lost 1 base. This CDR3 has 18 amino acids. The germline V gene has CDR1 LGHNA and CDR2 YNFKEQ. The CDR3 DNA sequence: TGTGCCAGCAGCCAAACGACTAGCGGGGGGGCTGGCACAGATACGCAGTATTTT. Translation: CASSQTTSGGAGTDTQYF.

This clonotype was observed at least ten times. The V call is TRBV29-1, the J call TRBJ1-2, with D possibly TRBD1 on 5 matching bases. Trimming stripped 5 bases from V and 3 bases from J, with 7 bases between. The CDR3 consists of 11 residues. Germline-derived CDR1 and CDR2 are SQVTM and ANQGSEA. CDR3 nucleotides: TGCAGCGTTATGGGGGACTATGGCTACACCTTC. Amino acid sequence: CSVMGDYGYTF.

Only one count was recorded for this clonotype. The gene calls are TRBV6-5 and TRBJ1-6; D unclear. This CDR3 has 18 residues. Germline-derived CDR1 and CDR2 are MNHEY and SVGAGI. The V gene lost 2 bases and the J gene lost 8 bases, with 22 bases spanning the gap. Here the CDR3 reads CASSYGLQALPGYSPLHF. CDR3 nucleotides: TGTGCCAGCAGTTACGGCTTGCAGGCCTTGCCTGGTTATTCACCCCTCCACTTT.

This chain links TRBV20-1 with TRBJ2-7; 7 nucleotides line up with TRBD1. This CDR3 contains 17 residues. After removal of 0 bases from V and 2 bases from J, the junction contained 13 bases not matched to a gene. CDR1 and CDR2 from the germline V gene are DFQATT and SNEGSKA (reference sequence). CDR3 DNA sequence: TGCAGTGCTAGAGAGGGGGCAAAGGGACAGCTCGCCTACGAGCAGTACTTC. This sequence encodes CSAREGAKGQLAYEQYF.

This clonotype was seen only a few times. The chain joins TRBV7-9 to TRBJ1-1, with no clear D. The V and J ends lost 2 bases and 4 bases respectively, with 5 bases between them. The CDR3 runs to 12 residues. Germline V gene data show CDR1 as SEHNR and CDR2 as FQNEAQ (reference sequence). The CDR3 sequence is CASSLWRTEAFF. As DNA, the CDR3 is TGTGCCAGCAGCTTATGGCGCACTGAAGCTTTCTTT.

This chain links TRBV25-1 with TRBJ1-2; 7 positions match TRBD1. This CDR3 contains 13 residues. The germline V gene encodes CDR1 MGHDK and CDR2 SYGVNS. V dropped 8 bases and J dropped 4; count of bases not matched to a gene: 7. CDR3 DNA: TGTGCCAGCGAACAGGGGATTGGCTATGGCTACACCTTC. It specifies CASEQGIGYGYTF.

This clonotype was found a few times. The genes are TRBV2 and TRBJ1-4, with no clear D. CDR1 is SNHLY and CDR2 is FYNNEI in the germline V gene. The V and J ends lost 8 bases and 7 bases respectively, with 17 bases between them. The CDR3 is 14 amino acids. The CDR3 DNA sequence: TGTGCCAGCCACCTGACGTTAATGGGTGAAAAACTGTTTTTT. As protein: CASHLTLMGEKLFF.

The genes are TRBV5-5 and TRBJ1-6; the D gene is possibly TRBD1 (6 bases). V was pared by 4 bases and J by 8 bases, with 22 bases between. This CDR3 comprises 17 residues. Germline V gene sequence: CDR1 SGHKS, CDR2 YYEKEE (reference sequence). The CDR3 coding sequence is TGTGCCAGCAGCCGCCTCGCGGGGGGCGGCTTTGATTCACCCCTCCACTTT. It encodes CASSRLAGGGFDSPLHF. Combining the CDR3 with reference TRBV5-5 and TRBJ1-6 gives the whole variable domain DAGVTQSPTHLIKTRGQQVTLRCSPISGHKSVSWYQQVLGQGPQFIFQYYEKEERGRGNFPDRFSARQFPNYSSELNVNALLLGDSALYLCASSRLAGGGFDSPLHFGNGTRLTVT.

This clonotype was counted ten times or more. The chain joins TRBV7-9 to TRBJ2-2, with a possible D match to TRBD2 (6 bases). From germline, CDR1 is SEHNR and CDR2 FQNEAQ (reference sequence). This CDR3 has 13 residues. V was pared by 4 bases and J by 6 bases, with 9 bases between. CDR3 bases: TGTGCCAGCAGCTGGAGGGAATCCGGGGAGCTGTTTTTT. Residues: CASSWRESGELFF.

This chain connects TRBV21-1 to TRBJ1-6; TRBD1, the table's D call, was not compared with the DNA. TRBV21-1 is labeled a pseudogene. The CDR3 runs 14 residues. In DNA form, the CDR3 reads TGTGCCAGCAGCAAAGTTCCGGGGAATTCACCCCTCCACTTT. Translated, it gives CASSKVPGNSPLHF.

The count of this clonotype is one. A junction boundary mismatches the germline segment, possibly from a read error. J is TRBJ2-1 and V is TRBV6-5; D is undetermined. The CDR3 length is 13 residues. The germline V gene encodes CDR1 MNHEY and CDR2 SVGAGI. The CDR3 nucleotides read TGTGCCAGCAGTGACTCATGGGGCAATGAGCAGTTCTTC. Encoded protein: CASSDSWGNEQFF.

J is TRBJ1-5 and V is TRBV27; 7 bases match TRBD1. This CDR3 comprises 17 residues. Germline values: CDR1 MNHEY, CDR2 SMNVEV (reference sequence). V dropped 6 bases and J dropped 6; count of bases not matched to a gene: 17. For the CDR3, the DNA is TGTGCCAGCAGCTCTTTATGGGGACAGTCCCAGGGTCAGCCCCAGCATTTT. Translation: CASSSLWGQSQGQPQHF.

The chain carries TRBV27 and TRBJ2-7; D gene ambiguous. Germline V gene lookup returns CDR1 MNHEY and CDR2 SMNVEV (reference sequence). The CDR3 sequence is 15 residues long. The V gene lost 0 bases and the J gene lost 3 bases, with 12 bases spanning the gap. The CDR3 reads CASSLSGPPFYEQYF. CDR3 sequence (DNA): TGTGCCAGCAGTTTATCAGGGCCCCCTTTCTACGAGCAGTACTTC.

This clonotype was seen a handful of times. The chain couples TRBV14 to TRBJ1-1, with D possibly matching TRBD1 (5 bases). CDR1 is SGHDN and CDR2 is FVKESK in the germline V gene. Trimming cost V 4 bases and J 4 bases, with 13 bases left between them. CDR3 size: 14 residues. CDR3 DNA: TGTGCCAGCAGCCGGCGGGGCGGAGGCACTGAAGCTTTCTTT. Translated, it gives CASSRRGGGTEAFF.

The rearrangement links TRBV27 to TRBJ2-7, with 8 bases fitting TRBD2. The CDR3 spans 13 residues. Losses at the gene ends were 3 bases for V and 3 bases for J; bases not matched to a gene: 1. Looked up from germline, CDR1 is MNHEY and CDR2 is SMNVEV (reference sequence). CDR3 sequence: CASSFGRGYEQYF. Here the CDR3 DNA reads TGTGCCAGCAGTTTCGGGAGGGGCTACGAGCAGTACTTC.

The table lists this clonotype with a few counts. V is TRBV6-1 and J is TRBJ2-7; the match to TRBD2 covers 8 bases. The germline V gene encodes CDR1 MNHNS and CDR2 SASEGT. The ends lost 2 bases at V and 4 bases at J; junction bases unmatched: 1. The CDR3 extends over 13 amino acids. DNA of the CDR3: TGTGCCAGCAGTGAACGGGGGGGGTACGAGCAGTACTTC. It translates to CASSERGGYEQYF.

The chain links TRBV11-3 to TRBJ1-1; 11 positions agree with TRBD1. The CDR3 contains 15 residues. The junction had 9 bases not matched to a gene; V was cut back by 5 bases and J by 7 bases. Germline CDR1 SGHNT, CDR2 YENEEA. CDR3 DNA sequence: TGTGCCAGCAGCGAAAGGACAGGGGGCTTTAATGAAGCTTTCTTT. It translates to CASSERTGGFNEAFF.

The J gene is TRBJ2-6, the V gene TRBV4-2; possible D gene TRBD2, 5 bases. CDR3 length: 16 residues. V was clipped by 0 bases and J by 0 bases, with 6 bases between them. Germline values: CDR1 LGHNA, CDR2 YNFKEQ. In nucleotides, the CDR3 is TGTGCCAGCAGCCAAGAACGGGACTCTGGGGCCAACGTCCTGACTTTC. It specifies CASSQERDSGANVLTF.

The rearrangement uses TRBV7-9 and TRBJ1-6; 7 positions match TRBD1. J was trimmed by 4 bases and V by 3 bases; bases with no gene match: 3. The CDR3 length is 15 residues. Germline-derived CDR1 and CDR2 are SEHNR and FQNEAQ (reference sequence). The CDR3 region is CASSLLDRYNSPLHF. Written as DNA, the CDR3 is TGTGCCAGCAGCTTGTTGGACAGGTATAATTCACCCCTCCACTTT.

The chain recombines TRBV20-1 with TRBJ2-7; possibly TRBD2 for D (5 bases). Trimming shortened V by 1 base and J by 5 bases, and 12 bases separated the two germline ends. From germline, CDR1 is DFQATT and CDR2 SNEGSKA (reference sequence). The CDR3 has 13 amino acids. The CDR3 here is CSARVRTGNEQYF. The CDR3 DNA sequence: TGCAGTGCTAGAGTTAGGACGGGAAACGAGCAGTACTTC.

The gene calls are TRBV7-2 and TRBJ2-3; D ambiguous. This CDR3 region has 14 residues. Trimming left V 3 bases short and J 2 bases short, with 9 bases between. Per the germline V gene, CDR1 is SGHTA and CDR2 is FQGNSA. For the CDR3, the DNA is TGTGCCAGCAGCTTGGGCTTGTACACAGATACGCAGTATTTT. Amino acids: CASSLGLYTDTQYF.

The V gene is TRBV20-1, the J gene TRBJ2-2, with 7 bases that match TRBD1. This CDR3 has 15 residues. The germline gives CDR1 DFQATT, CDR2 SNEGSKA (reference sequence). With V trimmed by 3 bases and J by 4 bases, 8 bases remained unmatched. The CDR3 region is CSARTDRVLTGELFF. In DNA, the CDR3 is TGCAGTGCTAGGACAGACAGGGTGCTCACCGGGGAGCTGTTTTTT.